This T cell receptor (beta chain) was found in a study of control samples from healthy donors and cancer patients. Germline CDR1 is MNHEY and CDR2 is SVGAGI. The CDR3 has 13 residues. V was pared by 4 bases and J by 2 bases, with 6 bases between. Sequencing used immunoSEQ multiplex PCR; TCRdb keeps in-frame clones, though not all of them. The sample holds tens of thousands of clones, approximately 91% seen once. The chain uses TRBV6-5 and TRBJ1-5, with D perhaps matching TRBD1 (5 bases). Sequences were obtained from PBMCs. This clonotype was obtained from a woman aged 45-65 years with colorectal cancer. CDR3: CASSSTGNQPQHF. CDR3 nucleotide sequence: TGTGCCAGCAGTTCGACAGGCAATCAGCCCCAGCATTTT.